A single sample gave rise to the 32 T cell receptor beta chains below, sequenced in a study of shared clonotypes between healthy human individuals. Clones were sequenced by immunoSEQ multiplex PCR, and TCRdb holds only the in-frame ones, with some missing. The sample records about 600,000 clones, approximately 97% being singletons. Sequencing was performed on naive CD4+ T cells sorted from blood. Subset given: CD45RA+ positively selected. These receptors came from a young woman in good health.

The chain has TRBV6-6 and TRBJ2-3, with 8 bases that match TRBD1. The CDR3 spans 14 residues. CDR1 is MNHNY and CDR2 is SVGAGI in the germline V gene (reference sequence). J gave up 5 bases and V 8 bases, and 9 bases lay outside the gene matches. As DNA, the CDR3 is TGTGCCAGCCAGGGGGCGCGGGCCGGAGATACGCAGTATTTT. Its protein is CASQGARAGDTQYF.

The V call is TRBV7-9, the J call TRBJ1-1; maybe TRBD1 (6 bases). The CDR3 is 12 amino acids. Trimming stripped 4 bases from V and 9 bases from J, with 12 bases between. Germline lookup yields CDR1 SEHNR and CDR2 FQNEAQ (reference sequence). CDR3 nucleotides: TGTGCCAGCAGCTCAGACAGGCACCAAGCTTTCTTT. This gives the protein CASSSDRHQAFF.

The genes are TRBV27 and TRBJ1-2; D not certain. This CDR3 is 14 amino acids long. The V and J ends lost 9 bases and 0 bases respectively, with 14 bases between them. CDR1 is MNHEY and CDR2 is SMNVEV in the germline V gene (reference sequence). The CDR3 region is CASKAGTANYGYTF. The CDR3 DNA reads as TGTGCCAGTAAAGCCGGCACCGCTAACTATGGCTACACCTTC.

The chain recombines TRBV6-4 with TRBJ1-2; 9 bases line up with TRBD1. V lost 2 bases to trimming and J lost 4 bases; unmatched junction nucleotides: 11. This CDR3 comprises 17 residues. Germline V gene sequence: CDR1 MRHNA, CDR2 SNTAGT. The CDR3 sequence: CASSDGGTGLVAYGYTF. CDR3 bases: TGTGCCAGCAGTGACGGGGGGACAGGGCTGGTGGCCTATGGCTACACCTTC.

The V and J genes are TRBV5-1 and TRBJ1-6; D may be TRBD1 (6 bases). There are 17 residues in the CDR3. V was cut by 4 bases and J by 9 bases, with 23 bases left in between. The germline V gene encodes CDR1 SGHRS and CDR2 YFSETQ. The CDR3 sequence is CASSTRDTSSPTSPLHF. The CDR3 DNA reads as TGCGCCAGCAGCACCCGGGACACCTCGTCCCCTACTTCACCCCTCCACTTT.

The chain employs TRBV19 and TRBJ2-2; TRBD2 matches at 10 bases. The CDR3 spans 14 residues. CDR1 is LNHDA and CDR2 is SQIVND in the germline V gene (reference sequence). With 5 bases clipped from V and 6 bases from J, the junction kept 3 bases outside the gene matches. The CDR3 spells CASSVTSGPGELFF. CDR3 in DNA: TGTGCCAGTAGTGTGACTAGCGGGCCCGGGGAGCTGTTTTTT.

This clone was seen once. The V call is TRBV27, the J call TRBJ1-1, with D possibly TRBD1 on 5 matching bases. The germline V gene encodes CDR1 MNHEY and CDR2 SMNVEV (reference sequence). The CDR3 runs to 15 residues. The V end was cut by 3 bases, the J end by 5 bases, with 16 bases between. The CDR3 reads CASSFGRQGNTEAFF. The CDR3 DNA sequence: TGTGCCAGCAGTTTTGGGCGCCAGGGCAATACTGAAGCTTTCTTT.

This chain links TRBV29-1 with TRBJ1-1, with a tentative D call TRBD1 (5 bases). V shed 4 bases and J shed 7 bases, with 13 bases lying between them. CDR1 is SQVTM and CDR2 is ANQGSEA in the germline V gene. CDR3 length: 12 amino acids. The CDR3 coding sequence is TGCAGCGTTGTATTTGGACACCATGAAGCTTTCTTT. Its protein is CSVVFGHHEAFF.

This chain links TRBV6-6 with TRBJ1-2, with D possibly TRBD1 on 5 matching bases. This CDR3 region has 13 residues. CDR1 and CDR2 (germline): MNHNY, SVGAGI (reference sequence). V was clipped by 2 bases and J by 3 bases, with 7 bases between them. CDR3 DNA: TGTGCCAGCAGTTACACAGGCTACTATGGCTACACCTTC. It translates to CASSYTGYYGYTF.

This clone has a single count. The gene calls are TRBV25-1 and TRBJ2-3; 7 bases are a match to TRBD2. The trim removed 2 bases at V and 2 bases at J, leaving 7 bases unmatched. Germline V CDR1 and CDR2: MGHDK, SYGVNS. The CDR3 totals 16 residues. CDR3 DNA sequence: TGTGCCAGCAGTGAACCCGCTAGCGGATACACAGATACGCAGTATTTT. Translation gives CASSEPASGYTDTQYF.

The V gene is TRBV6-5, the J gene TRBJ1-1; possibly TRBD1 for D (5 bases). Trimming shortened V by 6 bases and J by 4 bases, and 15 bases separated the two germline ends. The CDR3 is made up of 14 amino acids. Germline loops: CDR1 MNHEY, CDR2 SVGAGI. This CDR3 is CASRRKGLATEAFF. In nucleotides, the CDR3 is TGTGCCAGCAGGAGGAAGGGGTTGGCCACTGAAGCTTTCTTT.

The chain has TRBV7-3 and TRBJ2-5; D might be TRBD1 (6 bases). The CDR3 extends over 15 amino acids. CDR1 and CDR2 (germline): SGHTA, FQGTGA. Trimming cost V 2 bases and J 4 bases, with 14 bases left between them. CDR3 nucleotide sequence: TGTGCCAGCAGCTTATCAGGGGCAGGGGTAGAGACCCAGTACTTC. This sequence encodes CASSLSGAGVETQYF.

This chain connects TRBV7-3 to TRBJ2-5, with D perhaps matching TRBD2 (6 bases). There are 15 residues in the CDR3. Trimming shortened V by 5 bases and J by 2 bases, and 15 bases separated the two germline ends. CDR1 is SGHTA and CDR2 is FQGTGA in the germline V gene. DNA for the CDR3: TGTGCCAGCAGCCCGAGCGGAGGGGAACAAGAGACCCAGTACTTC. It translates to CASSPSGGEQETQYF.

This clone occurred once. This chain connects TRBV6-6 to TRBJ2-3, with D possibly TRBD2 on 5 matching bases. In germline, CDR1 is MNHNY, CDR2 SVGAGI (reference sequence). This CDR3 contains 11 residues. V dropped 8 bases and J dropped 4 bases, with 7 bases sitting between them. The CDR3 sequence: CASRRADTQYF. The DNA of the CDR3 is TGTGCCAGCCGGCGGGCAGATACGCAGTATTTT.

CDR3 region: CASSQGLPLSYEQYF. CDR3 sequence (DNA): TGTGCCAGCAGCCAAGGACTGCCGCTCTCCTACGAGCAGTACTTC. This rearrangement joins TRBV13 to TRBJ2-7; perhaps TRBD2 as D (5 bases). Germline values: CDR1 PRHDT, CDR2 FYEKMQ (reference sequence). Trimming took 5 bases from V and 0 from J, leaving 14 bases between them. The CDR3 runs to 15 residues.

The rearrangement joins TRBV28 to TRBJ2-5, with 9 bases identical to TRBD1. Per germline, CDR1 MDHEN and CDR2 SYDVKM. Trimming took 5 bases from V and 5 from J; bases not matched to a gene: 12. The CDR3 totals 16 residues. The CDR3 DNA reads as TGTGCCAGCAGTCCTCGGGGGACAGGGCTCCGGGAGACCCAGTACTTC. This gives the protein CASSPRGTGLRETQYF. Drawing the rest from reference TRBV28 and TRBJ2-5, the complete variable domain is DVKVTQSSRYLVKRTGEKVFLECVQDMDHENMFWYRQDPGLGLRLIYFSYDVKMKEKGDIPEGYSVSREKKERFSLILESASTNQTSMYLCASSPRGTGLRETQYFGPGTRLLVL.

A remark on this clone: This sample also contains other DNA sequences that code for the same CDR3. The J gene is TRBJ1-4, the V gene TRBV19; D remains ambiguous. The V gene's germline CDR1 is LNHDA and CDR2 SQIVND (reference sequence). There are 14 residues in the CDR3. The ends were cut back, 2 bases at V and 0 bases at J, with 4 bases in the middle. CDR3 nucleotide sequence: TGTGCCAGTAGTATAACGGCAACTAATGAAAAACTGTTTTTT. It specifies CASSITATNEKLFF.

This chain joins TRBV7-7 and TRBJ2-3; maybe TRBD2 (6 bases). Germline-derived CDR1 and CDR2 are SSHAT and FNYEAQ (reference sequence). CDR3 size: 15 residues. V lost 3 bases and J 1 base, leaving 11 bases between the germline ends. The CDR3 sequence is CASSLSSARTDTQYF. In nucleotides, the CDR3 is TGTGCCAGCAGCTTGTCTAGCGCACGCACAGATACGCAGTATTTT.

This CDR3 is CAVTGLTEAFF. CDR3 sequence (DNA): TGTGCCGTTACAGGCCTCACTGAAGCTTTCTTT. The chain carries TRBV28 and TRBJ1-1, with a weak D call TRBD1 (5 bases). V lost 11 bases, J lost 4 bases, and 11 bases lay in between. Germline assignment: CDR1 MDHEN and CDR2 SYDVKM. This CDR3 region has 11 residues.

This chain uses TRBV7-2 with TRBJ1-2, with D perhaps TRBD1 (5 bases). The V end was cut by 6 bases, the J end by 4 bases, with 18 bases between. Germline V CDR1 and CDR2: SGHTA, FQGNSA. CDR3 size: 15 residues. The CDR3 DNA follows: TGTGCCAGCAGTCTTGGGGGGGGTCTTGGCTATGGCTACACCTTC. Translation gives CASSLGGGLGYGYTF.

This chain joins TRBV11-2 and TRBJ1-5; D remains unclear. Trimming removed 2 bases from V and 5 bases from J, with 7 bases in between. This CDR3 region has 13 residues. Germline-derived CDR1 and CDR2 are SGHAT and FQNNGV. CDR3 nucleotides: TGTGCCAGCAGCTTATCCAGTCATCAGCCCCAGCATTTT. It specifies CASSLSSHQPQHF.

The chain recombines TRBV9 with TRBJ2-5; D remains unclear. The CDR3 is made up of 15 amino acids. Trimming took 2 bases from V and 1 from J, leaving 12 bases between them. The V gene's germline CDR1 is SGDLS and CDR2 YYNGEE. DNA of the CDR3: TGTGCCAGCAGCGTTAGAGTTACTGGCCAAGAGACCCAGTACTTC. Protein: CASSVRVTGQETQYF.

This chain connects TRBV29-1 to TRBJ1-3, with D unclear. V was pared by 2 bases and J by 7 bases, with 9 bases between. This CDR3 is 12 amino acids long. In germline, CDR1 is SQVTM, CDR2 ANQGSEA. CDR3 amino acids: CSVEIKWNTIYF. The CDR3 DNA is TGCAGCGTTGAAATTAAATGGAACACCATATATTTT.

This clone was recorded once. The chain uses TRBV6-5 and TRBJ2-7; D unclear. The ends were cut back, 6 bases at V and 2 bases at J, with 8 bases in the middle. The CDR3 contains 12 residues. CDR1 is MNHEY, CDR2 SVGAGI, per germline. DNA for the CDR3: TGTGCCAGCAGCGCCCCCCCCTACGAGCAGTACTTC. This translates into CASSAPPYEQYF.

The chain joins TRBV28 to TRBJ2-3; D is possibly TRBD1 or TRBD2 (5 bases each). This CDR3 spans 17 amino acids. The V end was cut by 2 bases, the J end by 4 bases, with 19 bases between. Per the germline V gene, CDR1 is MDHEN and CDR2 is SYDVKM. The CDR3, as DNA: TGTGCCAGCAGTTTAATCCGGGACGAGTGGATGTCAGATACGCAGTATTTT. Translated: CASSLIRDEWMSDTQYF. The full variable domain, in which reference TRBV28 and TRBJ2-3 provide the parts outside the CDR3, is DVKVTQSSRYLVKRTGEKVFLECVQDMDHENMFWYRQDPGLGLRLIYFSYDVKMKEKGDIPEGYSVSREKKERFSLILESASTNQTSMYLCASSLIRDEWMSDTQYFGPGTRLTVL.

The chain combines TRBV11-2 with TRBJ2-3; TRBD2 matches at 8 bases. CDR1 and CDR2 (germline): SGHAT, FQNNGV. This CDR3 region has 14 residues. V lost 3 bases and J lost 4; bases outside the gene matches: 3. Here the CDR3 reads CASSFGLAADTQYF. The CDR3 bases are TGTGCCAGCAGCTTCGGACTAGCTGCAGATACGCAGTATTTT.

This chain links TRBV11-2 with TRBJ2-7, with D unresolved. The germline gives CDR1 SGHAT, CDR2 FQNNGV. This CDR3 comprises 13 residues. Trimming left V 0 bases short and J 1 base short, with 4 bases between. The CDR3 protein is CASSLEGSYEQYF. The DNA for the CDR3 is TGTGCCAGCAGCTTAGAGGGTTCCTACGAGCAGTACTTC.

This clone was seen only once. The gene calls are TRBV6-5 and TRBJ2-7; possible D gene TRBD1, 7 bases. Trimming left V 8 bases short and J 3 bases short, with 14 bases between. This CDR3 contains 13 residues. Germline V gives CDR1 MNHEY, CDR2 SVGAGI. CDR3 in amino acids: CASRRQGLYEQYF. The CDR3 DNA follows: TGTGCCAGCCGACGACAGGGACTCTACGAGCAGTACTTC.

The count of this clone is one. The chain employs TRBV5-1 and TRBJ1-3, with TRBD1 as a possible D gene (6 bases). Germline CDR1 SGHRS, CDR2 YFSETQ. V lost 4 bases, J lost 0 bases, and 14 bases lay in between. The CDR3 contains 16 residues. The chain's CDR3 is CASSPQGFRSGNTIYF. CDR3 sequence (DNA): TGCGCCAGCAGCCCGCAGGGGTTCCGCTCTGGAAACACCATATATTTT.

The CDR3 nucleotides are TGTGCCAGCAGCAAAGGAGACAGGGGAGTGAGGGCCAAAGGGGATACGCAGTATTTT. Its protein product is CASSKGDRGVRAKGDTQYF. The V and J genes are TRBV21-1 and TRBJ2-3; the table gives TRBD1 as D, unverified against the DNA. TRBV21-1 counts as a pseudogene. The length of the CDR3 is 19 residues.

V gene TRBV2 combines with J gene TRBJ2-7; 7 bases agree with TRBD1. Germline trimming cut 9 bases from V and 3 bases from J; bases unmatched to any gene: 5. CDR1 and CDR2 (germline): SNHLY, FYNNEI. The CDR3 length is 12 residues. CDR3 coding DNA: TGTGCCAGTAAACAGGGGAGCTACGAGCAGTACTTC. Protein sequence: CASKQGSYEQYF.

CDR3 sequence (DNA): TGCGCCAGCAGCGGGTGGACAGGACCGAACACTGAAGCTTTCTTT. Protein product: CASSGWTGPNTEAFF. The chain has TRBV5-1 and TRBJ1-1, with 7 bases lining up with TRBD1. V shed 4 bases, J shed 1 base, and the junction held 7 bases outside the gene matches. CDR1 is SGHRS and CDR2 is YFSETQ in the germline V gene. The CDR3 extends over 15 amino acids.